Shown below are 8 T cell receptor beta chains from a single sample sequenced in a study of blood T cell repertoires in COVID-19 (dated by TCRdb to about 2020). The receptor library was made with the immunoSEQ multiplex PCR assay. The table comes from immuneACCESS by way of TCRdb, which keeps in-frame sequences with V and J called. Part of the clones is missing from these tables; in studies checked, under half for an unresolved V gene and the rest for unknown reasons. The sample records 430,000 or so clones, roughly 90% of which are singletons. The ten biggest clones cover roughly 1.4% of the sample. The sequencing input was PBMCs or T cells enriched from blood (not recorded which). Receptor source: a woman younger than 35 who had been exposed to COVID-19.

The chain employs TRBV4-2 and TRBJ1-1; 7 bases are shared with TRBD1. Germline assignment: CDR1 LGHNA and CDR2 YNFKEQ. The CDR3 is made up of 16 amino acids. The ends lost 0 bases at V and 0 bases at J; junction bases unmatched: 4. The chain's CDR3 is CASSQEDRSMNTEAFF. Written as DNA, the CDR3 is TGTGCCAGCAGCCAAGAGGACAGGTCTATGAACACTGAAGCTTTCTTT.

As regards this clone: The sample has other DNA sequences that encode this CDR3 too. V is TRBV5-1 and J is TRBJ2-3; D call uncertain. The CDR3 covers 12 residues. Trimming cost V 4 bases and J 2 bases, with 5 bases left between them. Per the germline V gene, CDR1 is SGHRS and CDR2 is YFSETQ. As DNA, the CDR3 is TGCGCCAGCAGCCCTAACACAGATACGCAGTATTTT. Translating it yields CASSPNTDTQYF.

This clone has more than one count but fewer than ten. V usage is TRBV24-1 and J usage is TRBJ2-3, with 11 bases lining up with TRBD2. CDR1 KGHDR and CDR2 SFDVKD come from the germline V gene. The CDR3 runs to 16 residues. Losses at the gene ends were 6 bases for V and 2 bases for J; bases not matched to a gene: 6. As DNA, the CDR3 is TGTGCCACCAGTCTCGGGACTAGCGGATTCACAGATACGCAGTATTTT. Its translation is CATSLGTSGFTDTQYF.

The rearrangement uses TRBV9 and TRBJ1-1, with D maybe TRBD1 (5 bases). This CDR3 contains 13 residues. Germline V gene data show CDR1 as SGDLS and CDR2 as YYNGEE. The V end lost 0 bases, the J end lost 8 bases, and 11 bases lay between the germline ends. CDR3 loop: CASSVGQGREAFF. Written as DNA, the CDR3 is TGTGCCAGCAGCGTAGGCCAGGGAAGGGAAGCTTTCTTT.

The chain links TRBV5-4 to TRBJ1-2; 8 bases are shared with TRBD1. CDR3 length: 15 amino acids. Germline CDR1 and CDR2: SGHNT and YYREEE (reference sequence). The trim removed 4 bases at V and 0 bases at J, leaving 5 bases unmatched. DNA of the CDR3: TGTGCCAGCAGCGAGGGACAGGCCACTAACTATGGCTACACCTTC. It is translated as CASSEGQATNYGYTF.

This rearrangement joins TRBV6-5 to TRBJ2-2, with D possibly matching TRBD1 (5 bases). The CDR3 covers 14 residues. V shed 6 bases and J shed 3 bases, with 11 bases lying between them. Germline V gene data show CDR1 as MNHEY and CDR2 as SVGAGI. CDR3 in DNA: TGTGCCAGCAGAAGACAGATAGACACCGGGGAGCTGTTTTTT. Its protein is CASRRQIDTGELFF.

The CDR3 reads CASSFEGSPLHF. CDR3 DNA: TGTGCCAGCAGTTTCGAGGGTTCACCCCTCCACTTT. V and J are TRBV27 and TRBJ1-6; D remains ambiguous. The germline V gene has CDR1 MNHEY and CDR2 SMNVEV (reference sequence). CDR3 length equals 12 residues. Trimming shortened V by 3 bases and J by 9 bases, and 6 bases separated the two germline ends.

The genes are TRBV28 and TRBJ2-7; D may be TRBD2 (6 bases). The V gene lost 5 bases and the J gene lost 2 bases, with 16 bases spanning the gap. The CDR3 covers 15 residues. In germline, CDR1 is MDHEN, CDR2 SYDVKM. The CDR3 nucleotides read TGTGCCAGCAGTCTCGCCGGGAGTGGGGCCTACGAGCAGTACTTC. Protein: CASSLAGSGAYEQYF.